This T cell receptor beta chain was captured in a study of shared clonotypes between healthy human individuals. Study-wide results and caveats: Among non-shared clonotypes, generation probabilities were lower than among those shared by all four donors.

At the deep level, the assay was run. TCRdb's table, derived via immunoSEQ multiplex PCR, lists solely in-frame clones and lacks some. The table lists a few million clones, 93% of them singletons. Partitioning of CD4+ cells yielded a CD45RA+ naive subset and a CD45RA-negative memory subset. CDR1 and CDR2 from the germline V gene are KGHSH and LQKENI. The CDR3 is made up of 15 amino acids. V lost 6 bases and J lost 0; bases outside the gene matches: 7. Of note for this clone: Its antigen is as yet unknown.

Material for sequencing was naive CD4+ T cells from PBMCs. Subset described: CD45RA+ positively selected. This clonotype was obtained from a young man in good health. Some clones in this sample may be carry-over from other donors' samples. The chain uses TRBV18 and TRBJ1-2; 7 positions agree with TRBD1. The CDR3 coding sequence is TGTGCCAGCTCGAGCGCCGGGACAGCTAACTATGGCTACACCTTC. This translates into CASSSAGTANYGYTF.